This T cell receptor beta chain was profiled in a study of blood T cell repertoires in COVID-19. Per germline, CDR1 LGHDT and CDR2 YNNKEL (reference sequence). The CDR3 consists of 14 residues. The V end lost 4 bases, the J end lost 6 bases, and 15 bases lay between the germline ends. This clone appeared a single time. Authors' data handling: Amplification with reference gene primers provided the estimates of nucleated cell counts. The method was immunoSEQ multiplex PCR; TCRdb's version includes in-frame clones alone and lacks a portion of them. V and J calls and clone size are as listed in that table; D and trimming were resolved from the DNA. Of around 290,000 clones detected, under 90% appear once; the ten largest clones hold 1.7%.

The gene calls are TRBV3-1 (or the pseudogene TRBV3-2) and TRBJ1-2; perhaps TRBD1 as D (6 bases). The receptor's source is a woman in her thirties or forties who had recovered from COVID-19. Sequencing used PBMCs or T cells enriched from blood (not recorded which). The CDR3 is CASSRKGGRDGYTF. CDR3 nucleotide sequence: TGTGCCAGCAGCCGAAAGGGGGGGAGGGATGGCTACACCTTC.